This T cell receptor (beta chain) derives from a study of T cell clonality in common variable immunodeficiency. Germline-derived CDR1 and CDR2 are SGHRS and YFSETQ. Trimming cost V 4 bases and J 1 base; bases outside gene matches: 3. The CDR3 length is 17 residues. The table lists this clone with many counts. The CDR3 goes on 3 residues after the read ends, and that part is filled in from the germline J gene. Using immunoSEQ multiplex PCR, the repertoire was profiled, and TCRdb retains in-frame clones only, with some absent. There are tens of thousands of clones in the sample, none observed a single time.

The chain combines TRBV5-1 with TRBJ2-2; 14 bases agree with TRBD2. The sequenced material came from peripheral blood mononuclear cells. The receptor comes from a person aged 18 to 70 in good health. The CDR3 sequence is CASSTGTSGRNTGELFF. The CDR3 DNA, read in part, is TGCGCCAGCAGCACCGGGACTAGCGGGAGGAACACCGGGGAG.